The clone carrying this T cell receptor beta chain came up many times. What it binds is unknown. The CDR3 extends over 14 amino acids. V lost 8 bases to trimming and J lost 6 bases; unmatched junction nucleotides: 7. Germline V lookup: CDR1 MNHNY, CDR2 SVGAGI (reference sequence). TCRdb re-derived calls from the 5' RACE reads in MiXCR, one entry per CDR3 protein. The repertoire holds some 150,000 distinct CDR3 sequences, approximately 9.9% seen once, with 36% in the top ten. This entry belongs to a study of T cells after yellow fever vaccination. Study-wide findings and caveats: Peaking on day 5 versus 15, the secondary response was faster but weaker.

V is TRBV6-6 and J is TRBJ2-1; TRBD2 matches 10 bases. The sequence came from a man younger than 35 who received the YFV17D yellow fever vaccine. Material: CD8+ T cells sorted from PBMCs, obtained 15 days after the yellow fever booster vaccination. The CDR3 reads CASRGSGGGNEQFF. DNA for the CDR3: TGTGCCAGCCGGGGAAGCGGGGGGGGCAATGAGCAGTTCTTC.